This T cell receptor beta chain was sequenced during a study of blood T cell repertoires in COVID-19. Overall study: Collection of acute and convalescent COVID-19 samples took place in the United States, Italy and Spain.

Assay: immunoSEQ multiplex PCR; the TCRdb copy retains only in-frame clones and omits some. The sample lists about 55,000 clones, over 75% occurring once. Material: peripheral blood. The receptor's source is a human donor with active COVID-19. The donor label of this sample is uncertain.

The CDR3, as DNA: TGTGCCATCAGTGAGTTAACAGATACGCAGTATTTT. This gives the protein CAISELTDTQYF. This chain joins TRBV10-3 and TRBJ2-3; D is unclear. Germline CDR1 reads ENHRY; CDR2 reads SYGVKD. Trimming stripped 1 base from V and 3 bases from J, with 2 bases between. This CDR3 is 12 amino acids long.